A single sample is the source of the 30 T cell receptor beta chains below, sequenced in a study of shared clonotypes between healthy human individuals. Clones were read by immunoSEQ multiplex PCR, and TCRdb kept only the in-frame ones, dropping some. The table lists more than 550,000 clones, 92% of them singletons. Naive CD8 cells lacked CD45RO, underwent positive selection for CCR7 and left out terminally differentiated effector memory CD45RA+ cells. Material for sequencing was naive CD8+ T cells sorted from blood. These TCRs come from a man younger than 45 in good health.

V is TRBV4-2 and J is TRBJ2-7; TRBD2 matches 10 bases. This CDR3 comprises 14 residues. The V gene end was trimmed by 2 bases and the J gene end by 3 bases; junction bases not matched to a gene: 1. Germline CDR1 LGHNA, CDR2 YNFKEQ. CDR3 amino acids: CASSQLAGVYEQYF. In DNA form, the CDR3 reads TGTGCCAGCAGCCAACTAGCGGGAGTCTACGAGCAGTACTTC.

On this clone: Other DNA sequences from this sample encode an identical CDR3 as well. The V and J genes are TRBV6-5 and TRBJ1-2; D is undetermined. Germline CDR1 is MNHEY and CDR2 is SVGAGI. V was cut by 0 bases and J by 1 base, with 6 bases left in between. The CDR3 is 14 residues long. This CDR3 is CASSYSGGNYGYTF. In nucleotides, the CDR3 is TGTGCCAGCAGTTACTCGGGAGGTAACTATGGCTACACCTTC.

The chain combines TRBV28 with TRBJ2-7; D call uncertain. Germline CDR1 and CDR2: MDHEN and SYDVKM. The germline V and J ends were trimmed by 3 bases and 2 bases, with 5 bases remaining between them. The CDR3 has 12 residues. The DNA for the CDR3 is TGTGCCAGCAGTTTTCCCCCCTACGAGCAGTACTTC. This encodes CASSFPPYEQYF.

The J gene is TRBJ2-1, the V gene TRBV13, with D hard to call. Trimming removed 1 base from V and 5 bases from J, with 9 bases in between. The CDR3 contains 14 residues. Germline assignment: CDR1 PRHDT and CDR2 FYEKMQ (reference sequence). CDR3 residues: CASSLAVLHNEQFF. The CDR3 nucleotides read TGTGCCAGCAGCTTAGCAGTACTACACAATGAGCAGTTCTTC. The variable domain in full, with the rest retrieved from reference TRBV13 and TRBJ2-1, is AAGVIQSPRHLIKEKRETATLKCYPIPRHDTVYWYQQGPGQDPQFLISFYEKMQSDKGSIPDRFSAQQFSDYHSELNMSSLELGDSALYFCASSLAVLHNEQFFGPGTRLTVL.

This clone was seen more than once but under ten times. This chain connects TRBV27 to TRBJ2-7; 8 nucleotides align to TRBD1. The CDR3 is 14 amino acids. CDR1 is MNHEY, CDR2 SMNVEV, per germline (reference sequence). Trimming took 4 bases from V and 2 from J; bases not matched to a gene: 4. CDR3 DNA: TGTGCCAGCAGTTACAGGGGACAGGCCTACGAGCAGTACTTC. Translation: CASSYRGQAYEQYF.

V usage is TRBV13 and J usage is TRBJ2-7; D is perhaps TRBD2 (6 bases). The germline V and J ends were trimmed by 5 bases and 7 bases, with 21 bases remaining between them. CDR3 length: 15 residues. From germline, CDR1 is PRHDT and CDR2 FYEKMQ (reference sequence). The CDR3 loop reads CASSQSRDHAGEQYF. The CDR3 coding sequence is TGTGCCAGCAGCCAGAGCCGGGACCATGCGGGGGAGCAGTACTTC. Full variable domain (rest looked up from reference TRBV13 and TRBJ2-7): AAGVIQSPRHLIKEKRETATLKCYPIPRHDTVYWYQQGPGQDPQFLISFYEKMQSDKGSIPDRFSAQQFSDYHSELNMSSLELGDSALYFCASSQSRDHAGEQYFGPGTRLTVT.

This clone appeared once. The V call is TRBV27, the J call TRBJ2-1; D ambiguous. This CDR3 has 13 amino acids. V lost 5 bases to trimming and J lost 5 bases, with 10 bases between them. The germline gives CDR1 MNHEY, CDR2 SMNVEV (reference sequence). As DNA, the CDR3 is TGTGCCAGCAGTACGACTGATAACAATGAGCAGTTCTTC. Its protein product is CASSTTDNNEQFF.

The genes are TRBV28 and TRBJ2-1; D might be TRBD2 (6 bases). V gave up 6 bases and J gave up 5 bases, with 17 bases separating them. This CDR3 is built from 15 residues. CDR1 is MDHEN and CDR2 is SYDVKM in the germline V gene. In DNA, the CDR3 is TGTGCCAGCAGGCTAACATGGGGGGAAAACAATGAGCAGTTCTTC. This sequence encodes CASRLTWGENNEQFF. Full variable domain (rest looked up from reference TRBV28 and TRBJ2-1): DVKVTQSSRYLVKRTGEKVFLECVQDMDHENMFWYRQDPGLGLRLIYFSYDVKMKEKGDIPEGYSVSREKKERFSLILESASTNQTSMYLCASRLTWGENNEQFFGPGTRLTVL.

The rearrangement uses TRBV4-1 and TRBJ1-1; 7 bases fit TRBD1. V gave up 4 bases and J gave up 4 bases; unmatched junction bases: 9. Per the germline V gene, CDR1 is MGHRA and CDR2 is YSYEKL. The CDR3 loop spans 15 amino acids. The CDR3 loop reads CASSLTTGIITEAFF. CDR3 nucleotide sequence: TGCGCCAGCAGCCTCACGACAGGGATCATCACTGAAGCTTTCTTT.

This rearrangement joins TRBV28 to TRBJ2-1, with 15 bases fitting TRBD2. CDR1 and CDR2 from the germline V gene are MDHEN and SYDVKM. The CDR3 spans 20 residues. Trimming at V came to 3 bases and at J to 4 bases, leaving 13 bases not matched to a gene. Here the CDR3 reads CASSFRRLGLAGGTYNEQFF. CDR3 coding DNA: TGTGCCAGCAGTTTTCGTCGATTGGGACTAGCGGGAGGAACTTACAATGAGCAGTTCTTC. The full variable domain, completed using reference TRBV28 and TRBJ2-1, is DVKVTQSSRYLVKRTGEKVFLECVQDMDHENMFWYRQDPGLGLRLIYFSYDVKMKEKGDIPEGYSVSREKKERFSLILESASTNQTSMYLCASSFRRLGLAGGTYNEQFFGPGTRLTVL.

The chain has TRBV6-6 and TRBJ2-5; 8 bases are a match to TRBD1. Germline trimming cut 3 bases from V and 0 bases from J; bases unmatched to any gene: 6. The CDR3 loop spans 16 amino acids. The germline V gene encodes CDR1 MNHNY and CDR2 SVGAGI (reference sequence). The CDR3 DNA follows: TGTGCCAGCAGTTATGGGACAGGAGGGTACCAAGAGACCCAGTACTTC. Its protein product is CASSYGTGGYQETQYF.

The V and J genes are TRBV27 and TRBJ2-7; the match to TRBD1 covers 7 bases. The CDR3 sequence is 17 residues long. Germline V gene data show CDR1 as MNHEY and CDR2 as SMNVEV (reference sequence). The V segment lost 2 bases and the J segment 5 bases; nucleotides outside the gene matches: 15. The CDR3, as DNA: TGTGCCAGCAGTTTAAAATCTCCCCGACAGGGTAGGAACGAGCAGTACTTC. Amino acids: CASSLKSPRQGRNEQYF.

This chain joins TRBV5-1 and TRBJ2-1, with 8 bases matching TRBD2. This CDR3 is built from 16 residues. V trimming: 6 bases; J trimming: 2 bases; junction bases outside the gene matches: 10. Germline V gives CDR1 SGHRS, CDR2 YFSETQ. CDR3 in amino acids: CASKPLAGEAYNEQFF. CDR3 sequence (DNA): TGCGCCAGCAAACCCCTAGCGGGTGAAGCCTACAATGAGCAGTTCTTC.

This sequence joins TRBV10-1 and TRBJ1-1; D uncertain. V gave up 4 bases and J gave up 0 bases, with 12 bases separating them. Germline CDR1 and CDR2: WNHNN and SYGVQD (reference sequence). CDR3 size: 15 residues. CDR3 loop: CASSATLLMNTEAFF. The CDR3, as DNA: TGCGCCAGCAGTGCTACCCTACTAATGAACACTGAAGCTTTCTTT.

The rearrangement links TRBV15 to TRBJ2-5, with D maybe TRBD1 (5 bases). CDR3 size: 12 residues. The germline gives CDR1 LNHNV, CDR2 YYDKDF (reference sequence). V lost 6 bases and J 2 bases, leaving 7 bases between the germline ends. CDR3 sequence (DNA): TGTGCCACCAGGGGGCTACAAGAGACCCAGTACTTC. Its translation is CATRGLQETQYF. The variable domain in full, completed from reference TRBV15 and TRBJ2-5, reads DAMVIQNPRYQVTQFGKPVTLSCSQTLNHNVMYWYQQKSSQAPKLLFHYYDKDFNNEADTPDNFQSRRPNTSFCFLDIRSPGLGDTAMYLCATRGLQETQYFGPGTRLLVL.

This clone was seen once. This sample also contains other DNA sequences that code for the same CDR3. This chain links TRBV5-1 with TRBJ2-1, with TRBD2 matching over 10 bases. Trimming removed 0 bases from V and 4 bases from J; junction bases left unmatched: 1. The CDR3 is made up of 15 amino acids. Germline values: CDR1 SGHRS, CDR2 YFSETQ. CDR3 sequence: CASSLELAGYNEQFF. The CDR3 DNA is TGCGCCAGCAGCTTGGAACTAGCGGGGTACAATGAGCAGTTCTTC.

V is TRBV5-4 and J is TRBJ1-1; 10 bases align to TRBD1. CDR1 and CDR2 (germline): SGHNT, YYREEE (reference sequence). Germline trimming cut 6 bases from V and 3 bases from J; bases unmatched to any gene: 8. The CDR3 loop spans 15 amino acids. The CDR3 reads CASTSLGTGDTEAFF. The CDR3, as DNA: TGTGCCAGCACCAGTCTCGGGACAGGGGACACTGAAGCTTTCTTT.

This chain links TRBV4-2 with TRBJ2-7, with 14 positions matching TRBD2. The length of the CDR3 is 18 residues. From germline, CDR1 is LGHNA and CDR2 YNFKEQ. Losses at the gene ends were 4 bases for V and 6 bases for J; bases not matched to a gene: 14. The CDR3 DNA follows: TGTGCCAGCAGCCCACAAGGGACTAGCGGGAGAGGAGTAGGCGAGCAGTACTTC. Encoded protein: CASSPQGTSGRGVGEQYF.

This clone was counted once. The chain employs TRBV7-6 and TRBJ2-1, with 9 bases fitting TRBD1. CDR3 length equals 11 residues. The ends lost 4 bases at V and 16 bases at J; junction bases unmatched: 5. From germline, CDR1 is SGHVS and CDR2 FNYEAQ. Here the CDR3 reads CASSSDRGYFF. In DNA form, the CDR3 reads TGTGCCAGCAGCTCGGACAGGGGTTACTTCTTC.

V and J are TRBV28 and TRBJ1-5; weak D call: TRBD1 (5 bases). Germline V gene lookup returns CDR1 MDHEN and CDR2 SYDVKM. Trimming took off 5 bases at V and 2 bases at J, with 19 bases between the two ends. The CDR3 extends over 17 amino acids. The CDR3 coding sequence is TGTGCCAGCAGTACATACAGGCTATCGGACGGCAATCAGCCCCAGCATTTT. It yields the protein CASSTYRLSDGNQPQHF.

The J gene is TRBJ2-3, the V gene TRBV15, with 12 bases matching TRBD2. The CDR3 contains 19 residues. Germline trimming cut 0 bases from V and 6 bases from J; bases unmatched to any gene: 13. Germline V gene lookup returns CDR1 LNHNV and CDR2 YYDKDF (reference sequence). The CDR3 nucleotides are TGTGCCACCAGCAGAGATCCTAGGACTAGCGGGATCGGGTCGGATACGCAGTATTTT. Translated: CATSRDPRTSGIGSDTQYF. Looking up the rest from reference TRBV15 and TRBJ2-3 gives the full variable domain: DAMVIQNPRYQVTQFGKPVTLSCSQTLNHNVMYWYQQKSSQAPKLLFHYYDKDFNNEADTPDNFQSRRPNTSFCFLDIRSPGLGDTAMYLCATSRDPRTSGIGSDTQYFGPGTRLTVL.

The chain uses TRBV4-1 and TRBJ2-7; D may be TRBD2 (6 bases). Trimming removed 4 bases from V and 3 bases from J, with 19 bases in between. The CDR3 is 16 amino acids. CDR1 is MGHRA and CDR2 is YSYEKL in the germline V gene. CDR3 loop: CASSLAKGTGGYEQYF. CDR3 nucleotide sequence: TGCGCCAGCAGCCTGGCCAAGGGGACTGGGGGCTACGAGCAGTACTTC.

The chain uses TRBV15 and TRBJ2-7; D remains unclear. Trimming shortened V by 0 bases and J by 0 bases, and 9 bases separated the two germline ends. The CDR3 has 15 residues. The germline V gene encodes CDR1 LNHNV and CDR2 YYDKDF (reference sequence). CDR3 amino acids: CATSRDLGFSYEQYF. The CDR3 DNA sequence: TGTGCCACCAGCAGAGATCTGGGGTTCTCCTACGAGCAGTACTTC.

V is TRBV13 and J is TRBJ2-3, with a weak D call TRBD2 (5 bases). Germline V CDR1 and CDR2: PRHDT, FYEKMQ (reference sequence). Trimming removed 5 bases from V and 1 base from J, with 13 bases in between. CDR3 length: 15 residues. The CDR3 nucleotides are TGTGCCAGCAGCCTAACCGAGGGAGGCACAGATACGCAGTATTTT. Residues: CASSLTEGGTDTQYF.

CDR3 sequence reads: CASRNGVTEAFF. DNA for the CDR3: TGTGCCAGCAGAAATGGGGTGACTGAAGCTTTCTTT. The J gene is TRBJ1-1, the V gene TRBV6-1; D call uncertain. Germline V gene data show CDR1 as MNHNS and CDR2 as SASEGT. Trimming shortened V by 6 bases and J by 5 bases, and 10 bases separated the two germline ends. There are 12 residues in the CDR3.

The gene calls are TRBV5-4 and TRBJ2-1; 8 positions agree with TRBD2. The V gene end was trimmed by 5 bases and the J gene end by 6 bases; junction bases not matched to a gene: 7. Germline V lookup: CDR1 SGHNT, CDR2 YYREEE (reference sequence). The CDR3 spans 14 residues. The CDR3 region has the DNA TGTGCCAGCAGAAAGCGGGAGCAGGGCAATGAGCAGTTCTTC. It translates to CASRKREQGNEQFF.

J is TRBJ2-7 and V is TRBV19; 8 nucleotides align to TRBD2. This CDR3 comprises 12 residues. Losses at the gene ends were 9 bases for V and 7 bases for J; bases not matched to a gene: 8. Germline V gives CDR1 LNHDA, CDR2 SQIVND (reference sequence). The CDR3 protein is CASTSGAREQYF. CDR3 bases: TGTGCCAGCACTAGCGGAGCCCGGGAGCAGTACTTC.

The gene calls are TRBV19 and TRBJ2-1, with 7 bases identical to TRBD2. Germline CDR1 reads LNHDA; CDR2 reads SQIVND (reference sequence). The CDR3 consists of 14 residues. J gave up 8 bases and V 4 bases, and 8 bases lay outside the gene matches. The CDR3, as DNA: TGTGCCAGTAGTACTAGCGGAGGGAGGGATGAGCAGTTCTTC. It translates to CASSTSGGRDEQFF.

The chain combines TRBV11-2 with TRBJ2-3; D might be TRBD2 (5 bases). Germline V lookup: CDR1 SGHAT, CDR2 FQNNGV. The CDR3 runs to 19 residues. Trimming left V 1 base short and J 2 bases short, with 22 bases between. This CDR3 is CASSLGRSGPSGYTDTQYF. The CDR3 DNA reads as TGTGCCAGCAGCTTAGGAAGGTCCGGCCCGAGCGGTTACACAGATACGCAGTATTTT.

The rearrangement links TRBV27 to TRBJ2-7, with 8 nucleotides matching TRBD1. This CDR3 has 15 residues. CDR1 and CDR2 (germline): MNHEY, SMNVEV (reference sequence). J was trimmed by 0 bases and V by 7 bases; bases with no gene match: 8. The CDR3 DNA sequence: TGTGCCAGCAACCCCGGGACAGGTATCTCCTACGAGCAGTACTTC. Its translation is CASNPGTGISYEQYF.